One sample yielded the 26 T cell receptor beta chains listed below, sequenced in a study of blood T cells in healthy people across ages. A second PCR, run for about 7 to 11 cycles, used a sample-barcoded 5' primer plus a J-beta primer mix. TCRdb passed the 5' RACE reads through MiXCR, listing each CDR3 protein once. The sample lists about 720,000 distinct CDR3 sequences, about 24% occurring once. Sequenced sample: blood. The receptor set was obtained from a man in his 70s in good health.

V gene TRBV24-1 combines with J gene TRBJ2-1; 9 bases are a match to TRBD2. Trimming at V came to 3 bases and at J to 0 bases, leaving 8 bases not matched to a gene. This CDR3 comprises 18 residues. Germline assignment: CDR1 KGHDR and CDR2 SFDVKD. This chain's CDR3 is CATSDPRLAATSYNEQFF. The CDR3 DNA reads TGTGCCACCAGTGATCCCCGACTAGCGGCTACCTCCTACAATGAGCAGTTCTTC.

The CDR3 region has the DNA TGTGCCAGCAGAACCGGGCCCCACAATGAGCAGTTCTTC. This gives the protein CASRTGPHNEQFF. V gene TRBV6-5 combines with J gene TRBJ2-1; no clear D gene. The CDR3 sequence is 13 residues long. Germline CDR1 MNHEY, CDR2 SVGAGI. The ends were cut back, 6 bases at V and 5 bases at J, with 11 bases in the middle.

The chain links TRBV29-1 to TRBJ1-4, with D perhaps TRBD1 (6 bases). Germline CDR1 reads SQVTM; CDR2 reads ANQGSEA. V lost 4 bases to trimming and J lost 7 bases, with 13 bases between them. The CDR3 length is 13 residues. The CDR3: CSVAPGASEKLFF. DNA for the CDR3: TGCAGCGTTGCTCCGGGGGCGAGTGAAAAACTGTTTTTT. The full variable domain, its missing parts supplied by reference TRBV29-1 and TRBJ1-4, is SAVISQKPSRDICQRGTSLTIQCQVDSQVTMMFWYRQQPGQSLTLIATANQGSEATYESGFVIDKFPISRPNLTFSTLTVSNMSPEDSSIYLCSVAPGASEKLFFGSGTQLSVL.

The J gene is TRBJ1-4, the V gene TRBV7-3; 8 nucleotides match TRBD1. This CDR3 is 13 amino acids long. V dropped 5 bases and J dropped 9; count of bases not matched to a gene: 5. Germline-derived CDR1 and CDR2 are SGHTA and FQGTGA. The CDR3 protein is CASSAGQGKKLFF. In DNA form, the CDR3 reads TGTGCCAGCAGCGCAGGACAGGGTAAAAAACTGTTTTTT. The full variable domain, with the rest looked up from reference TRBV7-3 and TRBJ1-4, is GAGVSQTPSNKVTEKGKYVELRCDPISGHTALYWYRQSLGQGPEFLIYFQGTGAADDSGLPNDRFFAVRPEGSVSTLKIQRTERGDSAVYLCASSAGQGKKLFFGSGTQLSVL.

The CDR3 bases are TGTGCCAGCTCACCGCCGGGGGGTTCGGGATCCTACGAGCAGTACTTC. Translating gives CASSPPGGSGSYEQYF. The chain couples TRBV18 to TRBJ2-7; TRBD2 matches 7 bases. CDR3 length equals 16 residues. With 3 bases clipped from V and 1 base from J, the junction kept 9 bases outside the gene matches. CDR1 KGHSH and CDR2 LQKENI come from the germline V gene.

The CDR3 region is CASSQSWGTGGEKLFF. In DNA form, the CDR3 reads TGTGCCAGCAGCCAGTCGTGGGGGACAGGAGGGGAAAAACTGTTTTTT. The chain uses TRBV7-2 and TRBJ1-4; 8 nucleotides agree with TRBD1. The J segment lost 8 bases and the V segment lost 5 bases, leaving 13 bases of the junction unmatched. Germline CDR1 SGHTA, CDR2 FQGNSA. The CDR3 contains 16 residues.

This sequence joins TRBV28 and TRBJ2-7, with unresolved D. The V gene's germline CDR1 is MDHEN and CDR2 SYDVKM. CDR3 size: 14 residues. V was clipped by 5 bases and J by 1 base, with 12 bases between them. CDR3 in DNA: TGTGCCAGCAGTACACCTACTCCTTCCTACGAGCAGTACTTC. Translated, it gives CASSTPTPSYEQYF.

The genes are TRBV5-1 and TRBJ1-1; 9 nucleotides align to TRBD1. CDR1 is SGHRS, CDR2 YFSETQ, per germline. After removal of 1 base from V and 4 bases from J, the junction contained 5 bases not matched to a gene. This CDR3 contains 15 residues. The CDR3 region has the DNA TGCGCCAGCAGCTTGTTCGGACAGGGGACCACTGAAGCTTTCTTT. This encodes CASSLFGQGTTEAFF.

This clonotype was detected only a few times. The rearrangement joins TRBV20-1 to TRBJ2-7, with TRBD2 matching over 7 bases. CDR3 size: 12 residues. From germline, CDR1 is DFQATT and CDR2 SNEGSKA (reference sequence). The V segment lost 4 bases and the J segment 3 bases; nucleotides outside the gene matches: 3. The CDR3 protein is CSATPSGYEQYV. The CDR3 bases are TGCAGTGCTACCCCTAGCGGCTACGAGCAGTACGTC.

The CDR3 sequence is CASTAQGAIPYGYTF. CDR3 DNA sequence: TGTGCCAGCACGGCGCAGGGGGCGATCCCATATGGCTACACCTTC. The J gene is TRBJ1-2, the V gene TRBV28, with 8 bases matching TRBD1. V dropped 7 bases and J dropped 5; count of bases not matched to a gene: 12. CDR3 length: 15 residues. Germline loops: CDR1 MDHEN, CDR2 SYDVKM.

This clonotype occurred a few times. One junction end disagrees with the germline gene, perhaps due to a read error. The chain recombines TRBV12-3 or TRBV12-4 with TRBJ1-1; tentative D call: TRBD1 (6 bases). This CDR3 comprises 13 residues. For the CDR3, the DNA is TGTGCCGGCAGTTTTCTTTCAGGGGAAGAAGCTTTCTTT. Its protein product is CAGSFLSGEEAFF.

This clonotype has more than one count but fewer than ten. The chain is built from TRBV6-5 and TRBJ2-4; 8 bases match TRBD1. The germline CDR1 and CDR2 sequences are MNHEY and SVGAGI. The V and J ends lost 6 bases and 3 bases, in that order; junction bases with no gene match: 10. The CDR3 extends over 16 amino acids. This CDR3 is CASRTGGIDSKNIQYF. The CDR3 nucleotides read TGTGCCAGCAGAACAGGGGGTATCGATAGCAAAAACATTCAGTACTTC.

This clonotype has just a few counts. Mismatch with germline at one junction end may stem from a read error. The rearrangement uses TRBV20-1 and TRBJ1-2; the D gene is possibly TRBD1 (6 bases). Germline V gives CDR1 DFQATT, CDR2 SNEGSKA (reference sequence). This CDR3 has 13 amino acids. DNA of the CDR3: TGCAATGCTAGAAGGACAGCTAACTATGGCTACACCTTC. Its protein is CNARRTANYGYTF.

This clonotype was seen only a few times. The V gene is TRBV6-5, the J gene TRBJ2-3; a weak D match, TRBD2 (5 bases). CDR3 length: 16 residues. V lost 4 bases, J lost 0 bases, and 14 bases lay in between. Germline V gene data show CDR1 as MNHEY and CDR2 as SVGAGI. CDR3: CASSSEGGSSTDTQYF. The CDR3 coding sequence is TGTGCCAGCAGTTCTGAGGGTGGCTCGAGCACAGATACGCAGTATTTT.

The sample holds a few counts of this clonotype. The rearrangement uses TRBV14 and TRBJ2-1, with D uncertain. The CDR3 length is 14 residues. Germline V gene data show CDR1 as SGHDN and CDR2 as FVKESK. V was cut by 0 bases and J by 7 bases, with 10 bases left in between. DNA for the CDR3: TGTGCCAGCAGCCAAGAAGGAAGAGTAAATGAGCAGTTCTTC. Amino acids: CASSQEGRVNEQFF. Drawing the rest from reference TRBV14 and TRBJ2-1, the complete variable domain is EAGVTQFPSHSVIEKGQTVTLRCDPISGHDNLYWYRRVMGKEIKFLLHFVKESKQDESGMPNNRFLAERTGGTYSTLKVQPAELEDSGVYFCASSQEGRVNEQFFGPGTRLTVL.

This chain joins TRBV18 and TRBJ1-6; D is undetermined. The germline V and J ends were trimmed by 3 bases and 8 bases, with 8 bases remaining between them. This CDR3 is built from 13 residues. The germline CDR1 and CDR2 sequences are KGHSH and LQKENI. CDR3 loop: CASSPDGDSPLHF. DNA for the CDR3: TGTGCCAGCTCACCCGACGGGGATTCACCCCTCCACTTT.

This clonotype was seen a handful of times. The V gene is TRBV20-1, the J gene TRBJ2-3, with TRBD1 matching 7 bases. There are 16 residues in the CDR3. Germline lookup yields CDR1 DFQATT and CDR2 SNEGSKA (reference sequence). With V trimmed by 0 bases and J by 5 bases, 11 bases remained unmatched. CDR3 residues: CSARDLRQGRGDTQYF. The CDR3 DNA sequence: TGCAGTGCTAGAGATTTGAGACAGGGCCGGGGAGATACGCAGTATTTT.

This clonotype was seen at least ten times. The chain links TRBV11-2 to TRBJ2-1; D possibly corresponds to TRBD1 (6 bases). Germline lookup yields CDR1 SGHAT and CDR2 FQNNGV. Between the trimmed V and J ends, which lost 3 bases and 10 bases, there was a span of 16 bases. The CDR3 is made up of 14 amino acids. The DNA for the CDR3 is TGTGCCAGCAGCTTTTTACAGGGTAGTGGGGAGCAGTTCTTC. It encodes CASSFLQGSGEQFF.

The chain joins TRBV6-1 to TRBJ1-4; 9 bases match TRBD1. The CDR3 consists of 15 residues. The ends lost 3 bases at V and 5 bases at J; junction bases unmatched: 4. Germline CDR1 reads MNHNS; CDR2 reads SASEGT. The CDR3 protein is CASSEGTGWNEKLFF. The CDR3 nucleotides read TGTGCCAGCAGTGAGGGGACAGGGTGGAATGAAAAACTGTTTTTT.

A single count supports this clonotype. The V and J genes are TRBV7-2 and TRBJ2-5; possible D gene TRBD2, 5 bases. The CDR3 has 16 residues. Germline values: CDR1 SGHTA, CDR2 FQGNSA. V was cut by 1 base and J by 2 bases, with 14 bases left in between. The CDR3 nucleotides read TGTGCCAGCAGCTTAGGAACGTTAGCGAGACAAGAGACCCAGTACTTC. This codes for CASSLGTLARQETQYF.

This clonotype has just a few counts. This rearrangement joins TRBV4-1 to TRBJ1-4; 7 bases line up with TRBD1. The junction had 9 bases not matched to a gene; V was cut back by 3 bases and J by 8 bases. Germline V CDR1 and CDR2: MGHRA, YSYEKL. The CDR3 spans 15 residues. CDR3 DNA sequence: TGCGCCAGCAGCCAGAACCGGGACAGTGACGAAAAACTGTTTTTT. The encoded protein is CASSQNRDSDEKLFF.

The CDR3 region is CASSQDPGGQRTGNSPLHF. The CDR3 DNA is TGTGCCAGCAGCCAAGATCCGGGTGGGCAGCGCACCGGCAATTCACCCCTCCACTTT. The chain couples TRBV3-1 to TRBJ1-6; no clear D. This CDR3 comprises 19 residues. Trimming stripped 0 bases from V and 7 bases from J, with 22 bases between. The germline V gene has CDR1 LGHDT and CDR2 YNNKEL (reference sequence). Full variable domain (missing parts from reference TRBV3-1 and TRBJ1-6): DTAVSQTPKYLVTQMGNDKSIKCEQNLGHDTMYWYKQDSKKFLKIMFSYNNKELIINETVPNRFSPKSPDKAHLNLHINSLELGDSAVYFCASSQDPGGQRTGNSPLHFGNGTRLTVT.

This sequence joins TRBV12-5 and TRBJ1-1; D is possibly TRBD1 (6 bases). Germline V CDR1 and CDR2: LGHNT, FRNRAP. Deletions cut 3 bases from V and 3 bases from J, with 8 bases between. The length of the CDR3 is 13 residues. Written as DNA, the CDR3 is TGTGCTAGTGGTTTACAGGGTGACACTGAAGCTTTCTTT. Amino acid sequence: CASGLQGDTEAFF.

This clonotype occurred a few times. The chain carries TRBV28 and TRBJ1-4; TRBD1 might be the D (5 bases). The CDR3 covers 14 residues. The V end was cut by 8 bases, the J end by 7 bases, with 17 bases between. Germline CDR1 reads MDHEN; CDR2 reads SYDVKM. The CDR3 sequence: CASLRWGSSEKLFF. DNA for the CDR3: TGTGCCAGCCTGAGGTGGGGCTCCAGTGAAAAACTGTTTTTT. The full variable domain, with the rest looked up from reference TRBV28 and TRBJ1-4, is DVKVTQSSRYLVKRTGEKVFLECVQDMDHENMFWYRQDPGLGLRLIYFSYDVKMKEKGDIPEGYSVSREKKERFSLILESASTNQTSMYLCASLRWGSSEKLFFGSGTQLSVL.

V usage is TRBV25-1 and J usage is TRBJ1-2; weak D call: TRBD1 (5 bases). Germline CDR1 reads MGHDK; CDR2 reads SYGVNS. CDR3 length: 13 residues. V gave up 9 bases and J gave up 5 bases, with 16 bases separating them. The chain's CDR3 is CASQRGGDYGYTF. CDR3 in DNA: TGTGCCAGTCAACGGGGCGGGGATTATGGCTACACCTTC.

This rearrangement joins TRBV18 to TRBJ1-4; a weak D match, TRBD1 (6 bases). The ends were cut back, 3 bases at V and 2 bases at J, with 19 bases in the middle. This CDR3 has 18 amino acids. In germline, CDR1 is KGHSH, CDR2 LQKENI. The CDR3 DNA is TGTGCCAGCTCACCCCGGAGGGGGGTGGATGCTACTAATGAAAAACTGTTTTTT. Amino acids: CASSPRRGVDATNEKLFF.